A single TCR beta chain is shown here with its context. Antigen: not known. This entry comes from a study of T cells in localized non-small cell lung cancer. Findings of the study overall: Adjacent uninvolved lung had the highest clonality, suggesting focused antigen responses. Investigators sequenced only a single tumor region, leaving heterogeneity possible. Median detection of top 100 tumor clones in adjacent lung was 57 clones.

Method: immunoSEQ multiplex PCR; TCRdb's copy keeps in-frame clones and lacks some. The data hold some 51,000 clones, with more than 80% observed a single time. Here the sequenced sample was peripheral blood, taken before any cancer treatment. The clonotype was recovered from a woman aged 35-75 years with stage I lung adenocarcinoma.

The CDR3 bases are TGTGCCAGCAGGCACGGGACTGCGGAGGGCTACACCTTC. Encoded protein: CASRHGTAEGYTF. This chain connects TRBV6-1 to TRBJ1-2; TRBD1 might be the D (5 bases). The CDR3 contains 13 residues. V was pared by 6 bases and J by 8 bases, with 16 bases between. Germline CDR1 is MNHNS and CDR2 is SASEGT.